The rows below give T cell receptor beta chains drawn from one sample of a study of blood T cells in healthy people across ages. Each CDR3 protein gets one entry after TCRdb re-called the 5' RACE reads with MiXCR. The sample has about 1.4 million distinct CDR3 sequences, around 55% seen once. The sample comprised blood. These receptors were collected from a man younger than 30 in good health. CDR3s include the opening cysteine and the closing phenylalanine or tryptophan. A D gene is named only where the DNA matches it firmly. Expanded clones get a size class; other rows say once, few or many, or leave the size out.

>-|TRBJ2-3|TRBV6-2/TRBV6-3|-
CASSYSTEVTSTDTQYF
TGTGCCAGCAGTTACTCGACGGAAGTTACTAGCACAGATACGCAGTATTTT
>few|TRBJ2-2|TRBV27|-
CASSPTGPNTGELFF
TGTGCCAGCAGTCCGACAGGCCCGAACACCGGGGAGCTGTTTTTT
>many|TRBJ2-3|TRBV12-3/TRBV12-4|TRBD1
CASSLLAGGSDTQYF
TGTGCCAGCAGTTTACTGGCAGGGGGATCAGATACGCAGTATTTT
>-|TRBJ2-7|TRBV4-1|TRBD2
CASSQVATSGSYEQYF
TGCGCCAGCAGCCAAGTCGCGACTAGCGGTTCCTACGAGCAGTACTTC
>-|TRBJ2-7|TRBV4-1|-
CASSVRLTYGQYF
TGCGCCAGCAGCGTCCGGCTCACCTACGGGCAGTACTTC
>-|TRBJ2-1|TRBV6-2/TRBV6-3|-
CASSYLLVGEQFF
TGTGCCAGCAGTTATTTACTAGTTGGTGAGCAGTTCTTC
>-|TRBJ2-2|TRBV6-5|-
CASSGGYRVAGELFF
TGTGCCAGCAGTGGGGGTTACAGGGTTGCCGGGGAGCTGTTTTTT
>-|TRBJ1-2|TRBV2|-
CASSDIGQGKGGYTF
TGTGCCAGCAGTGATATAGGGCAGGGCAAGGGTGGCTACACCTTC
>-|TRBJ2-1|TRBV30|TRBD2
CAWNPSGRHEQFF
TGTGCCTGGAACCCTAGCGGGAGACATGAGCAGTTCTTC
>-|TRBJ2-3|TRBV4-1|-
CASSPLRQGADTQYF
TGCGCCAGCAGCCCCCTTCGTCAGGGAGCAGATACGCAGTATTTT
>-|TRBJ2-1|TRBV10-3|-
CAISEMNRITNKQFF
TGTGCCATCAGTGAAATGAACAGAATAACCAACAAGCAGTTCTTC
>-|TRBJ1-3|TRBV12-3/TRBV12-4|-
CASSQAGVFSGNTVYF
TGTGCCAGCAGCCAGGCAGGAGTATTCTCTGGAAACACCGTATATTTT
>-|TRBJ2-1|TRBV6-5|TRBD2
CASSPSREVQYEQFF
TGTGCCAGCAGTCCCTCGCGGGAGGTCCAATATGAGCAGTTCTTC
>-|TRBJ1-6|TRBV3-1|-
CASSQEKPQGDSPLHF
TGTGCCAGCAGCCAAGAAAAACCCCAGGGAGATTCACCCCTCCACTTT
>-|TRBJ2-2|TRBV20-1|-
CSARSLTNTGELFF
TGCAGTGCTAGGTCCTTGACGAACACCGGGGAGCTGTTTTTT
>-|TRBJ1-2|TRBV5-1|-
CASSLDGRTESGYTF
TGCGCCAGCAGCTTGGACGGCCGAACAGAAAGTGGCTACACCTTC
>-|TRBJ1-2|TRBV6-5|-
CASSDRGAYGYTF
TGTGCCAGCAGTGACCGGGGCGCCTATGGCTACACCTTC
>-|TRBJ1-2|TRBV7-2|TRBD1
CASSAGTVPNYGYTF
TGTGCCAGCAGCGCCGGGACAGTCCCTAACTATGGCTACACCTTC
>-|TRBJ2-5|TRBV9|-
CASSVASPGSQETQYF
TGTGCCAGCAGCGTAGCTTCCCCAGGGTCCCAAGAGACCCAGTACTTC
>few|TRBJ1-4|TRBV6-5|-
CASSESPGLNEKLFF
TGTGCCAGCAGTGAGAGCCCAGGACTTAATGAAAAACTGTTTTTT
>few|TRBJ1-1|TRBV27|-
CASTPGWGYTEAFF
TGTGCCAGCACCCCTGGTTGGGGATACACTGAAGCTTTCTTT
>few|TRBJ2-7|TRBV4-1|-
CASSQEGTGSSGSKEQYF
TGCGCCAGCAGCCAAGAGGGGACAGGGAGTAGCGGGAGCAAAGAGCAGTACTTC
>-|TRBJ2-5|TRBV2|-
CASSGTIIQETQYF
TGTGCCAGCAGTGGTACTATAATTCAAGAGACCCAGTACTTC
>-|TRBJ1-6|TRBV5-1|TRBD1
CASSAGQNYNSPLHF
TGCGCCAGCAGCGCGGGACAGAATTATAATTCACCCCTCCACTTT